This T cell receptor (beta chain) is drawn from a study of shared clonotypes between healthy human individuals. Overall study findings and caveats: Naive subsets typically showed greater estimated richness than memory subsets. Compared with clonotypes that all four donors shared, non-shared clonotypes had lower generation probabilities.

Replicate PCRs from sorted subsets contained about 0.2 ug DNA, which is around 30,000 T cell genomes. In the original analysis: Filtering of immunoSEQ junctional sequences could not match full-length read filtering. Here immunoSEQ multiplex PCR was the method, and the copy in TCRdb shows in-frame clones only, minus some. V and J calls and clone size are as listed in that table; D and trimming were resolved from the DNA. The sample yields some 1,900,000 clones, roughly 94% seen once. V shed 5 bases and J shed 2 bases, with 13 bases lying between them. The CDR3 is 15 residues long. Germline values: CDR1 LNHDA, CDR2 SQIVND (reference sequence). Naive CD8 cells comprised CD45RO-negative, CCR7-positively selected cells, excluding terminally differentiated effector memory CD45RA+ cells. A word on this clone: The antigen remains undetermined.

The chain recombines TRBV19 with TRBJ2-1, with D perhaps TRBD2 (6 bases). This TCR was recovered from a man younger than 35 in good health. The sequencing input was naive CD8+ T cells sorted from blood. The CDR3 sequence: CASSVMGGTYNEQFF. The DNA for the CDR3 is TGTGCCAGTAGTGTTATGGGGGGAACCTACAATGAGCAGTTCTTC.